The next 30 T cell receptor beta chains were all read from a single sample in a study of OX40 agonist ivuxolimab in advanced cancers. The table came from immunoSEQ multiplex PCR; TCRdb's copy has only in-frame clones and leaves some out. The table has about 80,000 clones, approximately 86% seen once. Sequencing was performed on CD4+ or CD8+ T cells sorted from blood, taken in a trial of the OX40 agonist ivuxolimab. The receptors stem from an adult with an advanced solid tumor such as melanoma, head and neck, liver or kidney cancer.

This clone came up a few times. The V gene is TRBV19, the J gene TRBJ2-2, with 9 bases matching TRBD1. From germline, CDR1 is LNHDA and CDR2 SQIVND (reference sequence). CDR3 length: 16 amino acids. V shed 4 bases and J 5 bases; nucleotides not matched to a gene: 8. CDR3 protein: CASSTGTGTSTGELFF. The DNA for the CDR3 is TGTGCCAGTAGTACCGGGACAGGGACGTCTACCGGGGAGCTGTTTTTT.

The V and J genes are TRBV18 and TRBJ1-1; maybe TRBD1 (5 bases). Germline CDR1 KGHSH, CDR2 LQKENI. The germline V and J ends were trimmed by 2 bases and 0 bases, with 13 bases remaining between them. The CDR3 length is 16 residues. The CDR3 loop reads CASSPTQGPMNTEAFF. The CDR3 nucleotides read TGTGCCAGCTCACCAACCCAGGGACCCATGAACACTGAAGCTTTCTTT.

This chain uses TRBV6-5 with TRBJ2-2; TRBD1 agrees at 12 bases. V lost 10 bases, J lost 6 bases, and 6 bases stayed unmatched. Germline lookup yields CDR1 MNHEY and CDR2 SVGAGI. CDR3 length: 14 amino acids. CDR3 residues: CATSGQGASGELFF. Written as DNA, the CDR3 is TGTGCCACCTCGGGACAGGGGGCGTCCGGGGAGCTGTTTTTT.

The V call is TRBV10-2, the J call TRBJ1-1, with a possible D match to TRBD1 (5 bases). The germline CDR1 and CDR2 sequences are WSHSY and SAAADI. V was trimmed by 6 bases and J by 5 bases, leaving 13 bases between them. The CDR3 covers 13 residues. Here the CDR3 reads CASRGVGGTEAFF. In DNA form, the CDR3 reads TGCGCCAGCAGGGGAGTCGGGGGGACTGAAGCTTTCTTT.

V and J are TRBV7-2 and TRBJ1-4; possibly TRBD1 for D (5 bases). Trimming removed 0 bases at V and 12 bases at J, with 11 bases between. CDR1 is SGHTA and CDR2 is FQGNSA in the germline V gene. This CDR3 is built from 13 residues. The CDR3 nucleotides read TGTGCCAGCAGCTTAGCGCGAGGGGACGAACTGTTTTTT. This translates into CASSLARGDELFF.

The chain uses TRBV29-1 and TRBJ2-1; 12 nucleotides line up with TRBD2. J was trimmed by 5 bases and V by 6 bases; bases with no gene match: 5. Per the germline V gene, CDR1 is SQVTM and CDR2 is ANQGSEA. The CDR3 covers 14 residues. The CDR3: CSVAGLAGNNEQFF. CDR3 nucleotides: TGCAGCGTGGCCGGACTAGCGGGGAACAATGAGCAGTTCTTC.

The J gene is TRBJ2-5, the V gene TRBV12-5, with a tentative D call TRBD2 (6 bases). Germline values: CDR1 LGHNT, CDR2 FRNRAP. The V gene lost 6 bases and the J gene lost 1 base, with 12 bases spanning the gap. The CDR3 covers 14 residues. CDR3 coding DNA: TGTGCTAGTGGCCGGGAGCCCCCCCAAGAGACCCAGTACTTC. Translation: CASGREPPQETQYF. The complete variable domain, with remaining parts taken from reference TRBV12-5 and TRBJ2-5, reads DARVTQTPRHKVTEMGQEVTMRCQPILGHNTVFWYRQTMMQGLELLAYFRNRAPLDDSGMPKDRFSAEMPDATLATLKIQPSEPRDSAVYFCASGREPPQETQYFGPGTRLLVL.

The chain is built from TRBV7-8 and TRBJ1-5; a weak D match, TRBD1 (6 bases). Germline V gives CDR1 SGHVS, CDR2 FQNEAQ. The V end was cut by 0 bases, the J end by 2 bases, with 14 bases between. CDR3 length equals 17 residues. CDR3: CASSLAIGQRGNQPQHF. The DNA for the CDR3 is TGTGCCAGCAGCTTAGCTATCGGACAGAGGGGCAATCAGCCCCAGCATTTT. The full variable domain, its missing parts supplied by reference TRBV7-8 and TRBJ1-5, is GAGVSQSPRYKVAKRGQDVALRCDPISGHVSLFWYQQALGQGPEFLTYFQNEAQLDKSGLPSDRFFAERPEGSVSTLKIQRTQQEDSAVYLCASSLAIGQRGNQPQHFGDGTRLSIL.

The chain recombines TRBV7-9 with TRBJ2-3; the D gene is possibly TRBD1 (6 bases). Trimming took 5 bases from V and 5 from J, leaving 11 bases between them. The length of the CDR3 is 13 residues. Germline V lookup: CDR1 SEHNR, CDR2 FQNEAQ (reference sequence). The chain's CDR3 is CASSLQGKDTQYF. CDR3 DNA sequence: TGTGCCAGCAGCCTGCAGGGGAAAGATACGCAGTATTTT. The full variable domain, with the rest looked up from reference TRBV7-9 and TRBJ2-3, is DTGVSQNPRHKITKRGQNVTFRCDPISEHNRLYWYRQTLGQGPEFLTYFQNEAQLEKSRLLSDRFSAERPKGSFSTLEIQRTEQGDSAMYLCASSLQGKDTQYFGPGTRLTVL.

This clone occurred a few times. The chain combines TRBV19 with TRBJ1-5; D not certain. The V gene's germline CDR1 is LNHDA and CDR2 SQIVND (reference sequence). The CDR3 spans 15 residues. V was clipped by 9 bases and J by 0 bases, with 15 bases between them. The CDR3 DNA is TGTGCCAGCTTGCGGACGCAGTATAGCAATCAGCCCCAGCATTTT. Translation: CASLRTQYSNQPQHF.

The chain links TRBV7-2 to TRBJ1-2; 7 nucleotides line up with TRBD1. This CDR3 spans 14 amino acids. V trimming: 5 bases; J trimming: 0 bases; junction bases outside the gene matches: 3. CDR1 and CDR2 (germline): SGHTA, FQGNSA. The CDR3 protein is CASSRDRANYGYTF. CDR3 nucleotide sequence: TGTGCCAGCAGCCGGGACAGAGCTAACTATGGCTACACCTTC.

The J gene is TRBJ1-1, the V gene TRBV6-5; a weak D match, TRBD1 (5 bases). Between the trimmed V and J ends, which lost 2 bases and 4 bases, there was a span of 11 bases. This CDR3 has 14 amino acids. CDR1 and CDR2 (germline): MNHEY, SVGAGI. CDR3 sequence reads: CASSYGAGSTEAFF. In DNA form, the CDR3 reads TGTGCCAGCAGTTACGGGGCTGGGAGCACTGAAGCTTTCTTT.

The CDR3 region is CASSLLQGIGEQYF. CDR3 bases: TGTGCCAGCAGCTTGTTACAGGGAATCGGGGAGCAGTACTTC. The chain combines TRBV5-6 with TRBJ2-7; possible D gene TRBD1, 6 bases. CDR3 size: 14 residues. From germline, CDR1 is SGHDT and CDR2 YYEEEE. The V end was cut by 1 base, the J end by 7 bases, with 15 bases between.

This clone was seen more than once but under ten times. In the same sample, other DNA sequences code for this CDR3. The chain has TRBV28 and TRBJ2-7; 9 nucleotides line up with TRBD2. The germline CDR1 and CDR2 sequences are MDHEN and SYDVKM. V shed 4 bases and J 0 bases; nucleotides not matched to a gene: 4. This CDR3 contains 15 residues. CDR3 DNA sequence: TGTGCCAGCAGTTCCGCGGGGGGGGGCTCCTACGAGCAGTACTTC. Amino acids: CASSSAGGGSYEQYF.

The chain couples TRBV11-1 to TRBJ2-5; 9 bases map to TRBD2. This CDR3 has 17 amino acids. The trim removed 1 base at V and 1 base at J, leaving 7 bases unmatched. CDR1 and CDR2 (germline): SGHAT, FQDESV (reference sequence). In nucleotides, the CDR3 is TGTGCCAGCAGCTTAGATAGTAGCGGGGGACCCCAAGAGACCCAGTACTTC. Translation: CASSLDSSGGPQETQYF.

This chain joins TRBV7-9 and TRBJ2-7, with TRBD1 matching over 7 bases. With 5 bases clipped from V and 12 bases from J, the junction kept 13 bases outside the gene matches. The germline V gene has CDR1 SEHNR and CDR2 FQNEAQ (reference sequence). The CDR3 has 13 residues. CDR3 loop: CASSPSDRETLYF. The CDR3 DNA reads TGTGCCAGCAGCCCGTCCGACAGGGAAACCCTGTACTTC.

The chain links TRBV27 to TRBJ2-4; D may be TRBD2 (5 bases). This CDR3 has 16 residues. V was clipped by 3 bases and J by 0 bases, with 12 bases between them. Germline V gene lookup returns CDR1 MNHEY and CDR2 SMNVEV (reference sequence). The CDR3 DNA reads as TGTGCCAGCAGTTTGGGGAGCGGTCTAGCCAAAAACATTCAGTACTTC. The encoded protein is CASSLGSGLAKNIQYF.

The table lists this clone with a few counts. The J gene is TRBJ2-1, the V gene TRBV11-2; D call uncertain. The germline gives CDR1 SGHAT, CDR2 FQNNGV. The CDR3 is made up of 13 amino acids. Deletions cut 4 bases from V and 7 bases from J, with 11 bases between. The CDR3 loop reads CASSSHLGNEQFF. The CDR3 DNA reads as TGTGCCAGCAGCTCACACCTGGGGAATGAGCAGTTCTTC.

CDR3 residues: CASSQGVRGFYEQYF. DNA of the CDR3: TGCGCCAGCAGCCAAGGGGTGAGAGGATTCTACGAGCAGTACTTC. The genes are TRBV4-3 and TRBJ2-7, with no clear D. The V gene's germline CDR1 is LGHNA and CDR2 YSLEER. V was clipped by 1 base and J by 3 bases, with 13 bases between them. The CDR3 has 15 residues.

This chain links TRBV7-9 with TRBJ1-4; D gene unclear. CDR1 SEHNR and CDR2 FQNEAQ come from the germline V gene (reference sequence). V dropped 5 bases and J dropped 8 bases, with 6 bases sitting between them. This CDR3 region has 11 residues. DNA of the CDR3: TGTGCCAGCAGCCCGGAAGAAAAACTGTTTTTT. Translated, it gives CASSPEEKLFF. Looking up the rest from reference TRBV7-9 and TRBJ1-4 gives the full variable domain: DTGVSQNPRHKITKRGQNVTFRCDPISEHNRLYWYRQTLGQGPEFLTYFQNEAQLEKSRLLSDRFSAERPKGSFSTLEIQRTEQGDSAMYLCASSPEEKLFFGSGTQLSVL.

CDR3 region: CASSSRWNSPLHF. CDR3 coding DNA: TGTGCCAGCAGCTCTCGATGGAATTCACCCCTCCACTTT. V is TRBV11-2 and J is TRBJ1-6; D call uncertain. Germline values: CDR1 SGHAT, CDR2 FQNNGV. V lost 4 bases, J lost 7 bases, and 8 bases lay in between. The CDR3 covers 13 residues.

The chain links TRBV6-1 to TRBJ2-4; D is perhaps TRBD1 (5 bases). The CDR3 contains 16 residues. Germline V lookup: CDR1 MNHNS, CDR2 SASEGT. The V and J ends lost 1 base and 1 base respectively, with 11 bases between them. The CDR3 protein is CASSEVQGWAKNIQYF. The CDR3 nucleotides read TGTGCCAGCAGTGAAGTGCAGGGTTGGGCCAAAAACATTCAGTACTTC.

The rearrangement joins TRBV28 to TRBJ1-2; no definite D call. Germline V gene lookup returns CDR1 MDHEN and CDR2 SYDVKM. V was clipped by 10 bases and J by 5 bases, with 14 bases between them. This CDR3 contains 12 residues. The CDR3 sequence is CATKAGGYGYTF. In DNA, the CDR3 is TGTGCCACTAAAGCTGGCGGTTATGGCTACACCTTC.

The genes are TRBV5-1 and TRBJ2-4; 7 bases match TRBD2. Germline assignment: CDR1 SGHRS and CDR2 YFSETQ. V lost 2 bases to trimming and J lost 0 bases; unmatched junction nucleotides: 11. The CDR3 is 18 residues long. The CDR3 sequence is CASSLGLVYQGAKNIQYF. CDR3 DNA sequence: TGCGCCAGCAGCTTAGGACTAGTCTACCAGGGAGCCAAAAACATTCAGTACTTC.

The chain has TRBV6-5 and TRBJ1-5, with a tentative D call TRBD1 (5 bases). CDR3 length: 15 amino acids. From germline, CDR1 is MNHEY and CDR2 SVGAGI. V lost 5 bases and J 0 bases, leaving 11 bases between the germline ends. The CDR3 DNA follows: TGTGCCAGCAGTCGGGACGGACGTAGCAATCAGCCCCAGCATTTT. The encoded protein is CASSRDGRSNQPQHF.

The chain is built from TRBV7-9 and TRBJ1-1, with no clear D. V lost 0 bases and J lost 4, with 6 bases in between. CDR3 length: 13 amino acids. CDR1 SEHNR and CDR2 FQNEAQ come from the germline V gene (reference sequence). Here the CDR3 reads CASSLAPATEAFF. DNA of the CDR3: TGTGCCAGCAGCTTAGCCCCGGCCACTGAAGCTTTCTTT.

This sequence joins TRBV11-2 and TRBJ1-4, with 7 nucleotides matching TRBD1. The junction had 4 bases not matched to a gene; V was cut back by 5 bases and J by 1 base. From germline, CDR1 is SGHAT and CDR2 FQNNGV. The CDR3 totals 15 residues. CDR3 loop: CASSPGTVTNEKLFF. The CDR3 DNA reads as TGTGCCAGCAGCCCAGGGACAGTAACTAATGAAAAACTGTTTTTT. Together with reference TRBV11-2 and TRBJ1-4, the CDR3 gives the full variable domain: EAGVAQSPRYKIIEKRQSVAFWCNPISGHATLYWYQQILGQGPKLLIQFQNNGVVDDSQLPKDRFSAERLKGVDSTLKIQPAKLEDSAVYLCASSPGTVTNEKLFFGSGTQLSVL.

This clone was seen only once. CDR3 residues: CASSKSSNTGELFF. The CDR3 DNA reads TGTGCCAGCAGTAAGTCTTCGAACACCGGGGAGCTGTTTTTT. The V call is TRBV9, the J call TRBJ2-2; D gene ambiguous. CDR3 length: 14 residues. CDR1 is SGDLS and CDR2 is YYNGEE in the germline V gene. The V end lost 5 bases, the J end lost 0 bases, and 8 bases lay between the germline ends.

The chain employs TRBV21-1 and TRBJ1-2; the listed D gene, TRBD1, was not tested against the DNA. TRBV21-1 is a pseudogene segment. CDR3 size: 15 residues. The CDR3 protein is CASSKAVGRAYGYTF. CDR3 nucleotide sequence: TGTGCCAGCAGCAAAGCGGTGGGCAGGGCCTATGGCTACACCTTC.

The rearrangement joins TRBV28 to TRBJ2-5; D is ambiguous. Deletions cut 0 bases from V and 1 base from J, with 3 bases between. Germline V gene sequence: CDR1 MDHEN, CDR2 SYDVKM. The CDR3 is made up of 13 amino acids. The CDR3 sequence: CASSLWAQETQYF. The CDR3, as DNA: TGTGCCAGCAGTTTATGGGCCCAAGAGACCCAGTACTTC.